This TCR beta chain is drawn from a study of OX40 agonist ivuxolimab in advanced cancers. Across the whole study: Ivuxolimab, an antibody acting as an agonist of OX40 (CD134), was used to treat patients.

Profiled with immunoSEQ multiplex PCR; TCRdb holds only in-frame clones, not every one. The sample lists more than 45,000 clones; approximately 86% were seen once. Germline CDR1 reads GTSNPN; CDR2 reads SVGIG (reference sequence). V gave up 0 bases and J gave up 4 bases, with 7 bases separating them. This CDR3 spans 13 amino acids. This clonotype originated in an adult with an advanced solid tumor such as melanoma, head and neck, liver or kidney cancer. Sequencing used CD4+ or CD8+ T cells sorted from blood, obtained in a trial of the OX40 agonist ivuxolimab. The chain uses TRBV30 and TRBJ1-5, with unresolved D. CDR3 DNA sequence: TGTGCCTGGAGTGTACATGCGAATCAGCCCCAGCATTTT. Translating it yields CAWSVHANQPQHF.